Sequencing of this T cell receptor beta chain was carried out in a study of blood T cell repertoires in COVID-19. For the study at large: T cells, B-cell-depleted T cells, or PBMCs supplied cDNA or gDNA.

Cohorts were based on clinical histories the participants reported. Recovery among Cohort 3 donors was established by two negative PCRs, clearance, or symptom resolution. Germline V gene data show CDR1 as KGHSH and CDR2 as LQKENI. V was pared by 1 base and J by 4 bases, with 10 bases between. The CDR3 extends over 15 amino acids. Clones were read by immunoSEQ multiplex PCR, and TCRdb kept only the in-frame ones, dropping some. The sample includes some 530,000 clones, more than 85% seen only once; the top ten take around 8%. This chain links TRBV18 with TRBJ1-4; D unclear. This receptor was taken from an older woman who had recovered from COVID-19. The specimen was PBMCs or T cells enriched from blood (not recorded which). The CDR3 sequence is CASSPRYQFNEKLFF. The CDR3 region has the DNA TGTGCCAGCTCACCACGTTACCAGTTTAATGAAAAACTGTTTTTT.